One sample yielded the 22 T cell receptor beta chains listed below, sequenced in a study of T-cell memory formation after mild COVID-19. TCRdb reprocessed the 5' RACE reads with MiXCR, giving one entry per CDR3 protein. The sample includes 150,000 or so distinct CDR3 sequences, roughly 15% of them seen just once. Sequenced sample: PBMCs or a T cell subset sorted from them (not recorded which). The receptor source for this set is an adult woman who had mild COVID-19 (a few samples of this study predate the infection). Cell type and time point are not known.

In this sample, this clonotype turned up a few times. The chain is built from TRBV24-1 and TRBJ1-1; no clear D. V lost 7 bases, J lost 1 base, and 6 bases lay in between. CDR3 length: 12 residues. Germline V gene lookup returns CDR1 KGHDR and CDR2 SFDVKD. The CDR3 DNA reads TGTGCCACCAGAGGTGGGAACACTGAAGCTTTCTTT. Residues: CATRGGNTEAFF.

This sequence joins TRBV6-5 and TRBJ2-2; either TRBD1 or TRBD2 may fit D (5 bases each). V shed 5 bases and J shed 0 bases, with 16 bases lying between them. CDR3 length: 17 amino acids. Germline V gene data show CDR1 as MNHEY and CDR2 as SVGAGI. The CDR3 bases are TGTGCCAGCAGTCTCGGTCCTGGGGGAACGAACACCGGGGAGCTGTTTTTT. Its protein product is CASSLGPGGTNTGELFF.

V and J are TRBV7-2 and TRBJ1-1; D not resolved. This CDR3 comprises 11 residues. Trimming took off 1 base at V and 3 bases at J, with 0 bases between the two ends. In germline, CDR1 is SGHTA, CDR2 FQGNSA. CDR3 DNA sequence: TGTGCCAGCAGCTTAGACACTGAAGCTTTCTTT. Protein product: CASSLDTEAFF.

The rearrangement links TRBV7-8 to TRBJ2-7, with D uncertain. V dropped 5 bases and J dropped 5 bases, with 7 bases sitting between them. Germline V gene lookup returns CDR1 SGHVS and CDR2 FQNEAQ. The CDR3 runs to 11 residues. Here the CDR3 reads CASSIRDEQYF. In DNA form, the CDR3 reads TGTGCCAGCAGCATAAGGGACGAGCAGTACTTC.

This clonotype was detected many times. J is TRBJ2-7 and V is TRBV7-2, with 8 bases lining up with TRBD2. Germline lookup yields CDR1 SGHTA and CDR2 FQGNSA. The junction had 9 bases not matched to a gene; V was cut back by 2 bases and J by 0 bases. The CDR3 consists of 17 residues. The CDR3 protein is CASSLSRAGGLSYEQYF. CDR3 bases: TGTGCCAGCAGCTTAAGCAGGGCGGGAGGTCTCTCCTACGAGCAGTACTTC. Full variable domain (remainder filled in from reference TRBV7-2 and TRBJ2-7): GAGVSQSPSNKVTEKGKDVELRCDPISGHTALYWYRQSLGQGLEFLIYFQGNSAPDKSGLPSDRFSAERTGGSVSTLTIQRTQQEDSAVYLCASSLSRAGGLSYEQYFGPGTRLTVT.

This clonotype showed up just a few times. The gene calls are TRBV24-1 and TRBJ2-3; TRBD2 might be the D (5 bases). CDR1 and CDR2 from the germline V gene are KGHDR and SFDVKD. Trimming removed 5 bases at V and 2 bases at J, with 7 bases between. This CDR3 spans 13 amino acids. This CDR3 is CATSARATDTQYF. CDR3 coding DNA: TGTGCCACCAGTGCGAGGGCCACAGATACGCAGTATTTT.

This clonotype has a handful of counts. J is TRBJ2-1 and V is TRBV6-2 or TRBV6-3, with 8 bases identical to TRBD2. J was trimmed by 3 bases and V by 4 bases; bases with no gene match: 17. The germline CDR1 and CDR2 sequences are MNHEY and SVGEGT. This CDR3 is 19 amino acids long. The CDR3: CASSSLRQKAGAGYNEQFF. Written as DNA, the CDR3 is TGTGCCAGCAGTTCACTTCGCCAAAAAGCGGGAGCGGGCTACAATGAGCAGTTCTTC.

The V call is TRBV28, the J call TRBJ2-1, with 13 positions matching TRBD2. Trimming removed 3 bases from V and 3 bases from J; junction bases left unmatched: 5. The CDR3 runs 17 residues. CDR1 and CDR2 (germline): MDHEN, SYDVKM. The CDR3 DNA sequence: TGTGCCAGCAGTTTGGGACTAGCGGGACCTTTCTACAATGAGCAGTTCTTC. It yields the protein CASSLGLAGPFYNEQFF.

The chain joins TRBV27 to TRBJ2-7; 11 nucleotides align to TRBD2. CDR1 is MNHEY, CDR2 SMNVEV, per germline (reference sequence). This CDR3 region has 14 residues. V lost 1 base, J lost 5 bases, and 1 base stayed unmatched. Here the CDR3 DNA reads TGTGCCAGCAGTTTATTGGGACTAGCGGACGAGCAGTACTTC. Its translation is CASSLLGLADEQYF.

This chain links TRBV7-9 with TRBJ2-7; perhaps TRBD1 as D (6 bases). The CDR3 is made up of 15 amino acids. The V gene's germline CDR1 is SEHNR and CDR2 FQNEAQ (reference sequence). Trimming left V 5 bases short and J 5 bases short, with 19 bases between. CDR3 coding DNA: TGTGCCAGCAGCCCTTGGACAGCGGTAAACGACGAGCAGTACTTC. This codes for CASSPWTAVNDEQYF. The variable domain in full, with the rest retrieved from reference TRBV7-9 and TRBJ2-7, is DTGVSQNPRHKITKRGQNVTFRCDPISEHNRLYWYRQTLGQGPEFLTYFQNEAQLEKSRLLSDRFSAERPKGSFSTLEIQRTEQGDSAMYLCASSPWTAVNDEQYFGPGTRLTVT.

The chain recombines TRBV24-1 with TRBJ1-2, with a weak D call TRBD1 (5 bases). The length of the CDR3 is 14 residues. Germline V gene sequence: CDR1 KGHDR, CDR2 SFDVKD. V lost 5 bases and J lost 4, with 13 bases in between. The CDR3 region is CATSAGGGLYGYTF. CDR3 nucleotide sequence: TGTGCCACCAGTGCCGGGGGGGGACTCTATGGCTACACCTTC.

This clonotype was detected many times. The chain combines TRBV4-3 with TRBJ2-5; TRBD2 agrees at 10 bases. The trim removed 4 bases at V and 1 base at J, leaving 3 bases unmatched. CDR3 length: 15 residues. The germline V gene has CDR1 LGHNA and CDR2 YSLEER. The CDR3 region is CASSRTSGGQETQYF. DNA of the CDR3: TGCGCCAGCAGCCGGACTAGCGGCGGCCAAGAGACCCAGTACTTC.

There are many counts of this clonotype. This chain uses TRBV5-1 with TRBJ2-3; 11 positions match TRBD2. CDR3 length equals 16 residues. The J segment lost 0 bases and the V segment lost 5 bases, leaving 5 bases of the junction unmatched. Per the germline V gene, CDR1 is SGHRS and CDR2 is YFSETQ. CDR3 in amino acids: CASRRGTSGSTDTQYF. For the CDR3, the DNA is TGCGCCAGCAGGAGAGGGACTAGCGGAAGCACAGATACGCAGTATTTT.

The gene calls are TRBV29-1 and TRBJ2-1; weak D call: TRBD2 (6 bases). Germline V lookup: CDR1 SQVTM, CDR2 ANQGSEA. This CDR3 contains 11 residues. V was clipped by 8 bases and J by 8 bases, with 13 bases between them. The CDR3 reads CSSRLVDEQFF. In DNA, the CDR3 is TGCAGCTCCCGACTAGTAGATGAGCAGTTCTTC.

This clonotype has more than one count but fewer than ten. CDR3 in amino acids: CASSLGTYYGYTF. The CDR3 DNA sequence: TGCGCCAGCAGCCTCGGGACGTACTATGGCTACACCTTC. The rearrangement links TRBV5-1 to TRBJ1-2; D might be TRBD1 (5 bases). Trimming shortened V by 4 bases and J by 3 bases, and 10 bases separated the two germline ends. The germline V gene encodes CDR1 SGHRS and CDR2 YFSETQ. The CDR3 sequence is 13 residues long. The full variable domain, with the rest looked up from reference TRBV5-1 and TRBJ1-2, is KAGVTQTPRYLIKTRGQQVTLSCSPISGHRSVSWYQQTPGQGLQFLFEYFSETQRNKGNFPGRFSGRQFSNSRSEMNVSTLELGDSALYLCASSLGTYYGYTFGSGTRLTVV.

The chain couples TRBV4-3 to TRBJ2-7, with D unresolved. This CDR3 has 14 residues. CDR1 is LGHNA, CDR2 YSLEER, per germline. The germline V and J ends were trimmed by 0 bases and 3 bases, with 9 bases remaining between them. The CDR3 sequence: CASSQDIGDYEQYF. CDR3 DNA: TGCGCCAGCAGCCAAGATATAGGAGACTACGAGCAGTACTTC.

The chain uses TRBV9 and TRBJ2-3; no definite D call. CDR1 SGDLS and CDR2 YYNGEE come from the germline V gene. The CDR3 consists of 13 residues. V was shortened by 0 bases and J by 6 bases, with 8 bases between the two germline ends. CDR3 coding DNA: TGTGCCAGCAGCGTAGACTGGACGGATACGCAGTATTTT. It yields the protein CASSVDWTDTQYF.

CDR3 nucleotide sequence: TGCGCCAGCAGCTCCGGGACCGCGAAAAACATTCAGTACTTC. It codes for CASSSGTAKNIQYF. The chain uses TRBV5-1 and TRBJ2-4; the D gene could be TRBD1 or TRBD2 (5 bases each). Trimming removed 3 bases from V and 4 bases from J, with 11 bases in between. The CDR3 has 14 amino acids. Germline V lookup: CDR1 SGHRS, CDR2 YFSETQ.

The chain combines TRBV6-5 with TRBJ1-4; D unclear. CDR1 and CDR2 from the germline V gene are MNHEY and SVGAGI. The CDR3 runs to 19 residues. V was cut by 3 bases and J by 0 bases, with 20 bases left in between. The CDR3 sequence: CASSYSHGRSLATNEKLFF. CDR3 DNA sequence: TGTGCCAGCAGTTATTCACACGGACGTAGCCTCGCAACTAATGAAAAACTGTTTTTT.

This clonotype was counted at least ten times. The gene calls are TRBV7-9 and TRBJ2-1; D is undetermined. V was cut by 1 base and J by 6 bases, with 4 bases left in between. This CDR3 is built from 12 residues. The germline gives CDR1 SEHNR, CDR2 FQNEAQ (reference sequence). The CDR3 DNA reads TGTGCCAGCAGCTTAGGTAGCAATGAGCAGTTCTTC. It codes for CASSLGSNEQFF.

This clonotype came up a few times. The chain links TRBV5-5 to TRBJ1-6; 7 bases are shared with TRBD1. CDR1 and CDR2 (germline): SGHKS, YYEKEE (reference sequence). V was pared by 6 bases and J by 9 bases, with 9 bases of the junction left unmatched. This CDR3 contains 14 residues. The CDR3 sequence: CASTREGALSPLHF. CDR3 DNA: TGTGCCAGCACCCGAGAGGGGGCCCTTTCACCCCTCCACTTT.

This clonotype was found a few times. The V call is TRBV15, the J call TRBJ1-1, with 10 bases that match TRBD1. Germline loops: CDR1 LNHNV, CDR2 YYDKDF (reference sequence). This CDR3 spans 15 amino acids. Trimming cost V 5 bases and J 4 bases; bases outside gene matches: 7. In DNA form, the CDR3 reads TGTGCCACCAGCCGAGGACAGGGGGTGACCACTGAAGCTTTCTTT. Translated: CATSRGQGVTTEAFF.